The 10 T cell receptor beta chains in this list originate from one sample, sequenced in a study of blood T cell repertoires in COVID-19. This table comes from immunoSEQ multiplex PCR, and its TCRdb copy is limited to in-frame clones, with some not included. The table records about 170,000 clones, about nine tenths of them present only once. The sample was peripheral blood. The origin of the receptors is a man aged 18-30 years with COVID-19, enrolled during active disease.

The rearrangement uses TRBV7-2 and TRBJ2-7; 7 nucleotides align to TRBD2. J gave up 3 bases and V 4 bases, and 9 bases lay outside the gene matches. The germline V gene has CDR1 SGHTA and CDR2 FQGNSA. The CDR3 has 15 amino acids. CDR3 amino acids: CASSSWGGSNYEQYF. The CDR3 DNA reads TGTGCCAGCAGCTCATGGGGGGGATCAAACTACGAGCAGTACTTC.

The gene calls are TRBV3-1 (or the pseudogene TRBV3-2) and TRBJ1-4, with a weak D call TRBD1 (5 bases). Trimming removed 6 bases from V and 7 bases from J, with 9 bases in between. This CDR3 region has 12 residues. CDR1 is LGHDT and CDR2 is YNNKEL in the germline V gene (reference sequence). As DNA, the CDR3 is TGTGCCAGCAGGGGGGGTGTTGAAAAACTGTTTTTT. Amino acids: CASRGGVEKLFF.

The genes are TRBV6-2 or TRBV6-3 and TRBJ1-5; perhaps TRBD1 as D (6 bases). Trimming took 0 bases from V and 2 from J, leaving 11 bases between them. Germline V gives CDR1 MNHEY, CDR2 SVGEGT. The CDR3 has 16 amino acids. CDR3 DNA sequence: TGTGCCAGCAGTTACTCGAGGGGGTTCGGCAATCAGCCCCAGCATTTT. Translated: CASSYSRGFGNQPQHF.

Worth noting for this clone: A junction boundary mismatches the germline segment, possibly from a read error. The chain has TRBV7-7 and TRBJ2-3; 7 bases line up with TRBD2. The CDR3 has 13 amino acids. Germline CDR1 and CDR2: SSHAT and FNYEAQ (reference sequence). The CDR3 sequence: CASSAGGTDTQYF. The CDR3 nucleotides are TGTGCTAGCAGTGCCGGGGGGACAGATACGCAGTATTTT.

CDR3 sequence: CASSSPKREAGPQFF. For the CDR3, the DNA is TGTGCCAGCAGTTCCCCTAAGCGGGAGGCCGGTCCGCAGTTCTTC. The gene calls are TRBV27 and TRBJ2-1; 9 bases are a match to TRBD2. The CDR3 runs to 15 residues. Unmatched junction bases numbered 13, after V lost 4 bases and J lost 12 bases. Germline assignment: CDR1 MNHEY and CDR2 SMNVEV (reference sequence).

This rearrangement joins TRBV2 to TRBJ2-1; 10 positions match TRBD2. The CDR3 length is 15 residues. V was clipped by 3 bases and J by 8 bases; unmatched bases: 7. Germline CDR1 and CDR2: SNHLY and FYNNEI. CDR3: CASSEGSGRAYEQFF. The CDR3 nucleotides are TGTGCCAGCAGTGAGGGGAGCGGGAGGGCGTATGAGCAGTTCTTC.

DNA for the CDR3: TGTGCCAGCAGCTGGCAGGGGCCGCGATTGGGGGAGCTGTTTTTT. Its protein is CASSWQGPRLGELFF. The chain recombines TRBV11-2 with TRBJ2-2, with D maybe TRBD1 (6 bases). Per germline, CDR1 SGHAT and CDR2 FQNNGV. The CDR3 consists of 15 residues. V lost 4 bases and J lost 8, with 17 bases in between.

V is TRBV9 and J is TRBJ2-5, with a weak D call TRBD2 (6 bases). The CDR3 sequence is 15 residues long. Trimming removed 4 bases from V and 2 bases from J, with 15 bases in between. Germline assignment: CDR1 SGDLS and CDR2 YYNGEE. The CDR3: CASSLSSGTQETQYF. For the CDR3, the DNA is TGTGCCAGCAGCCTGAGCTCCGGGACTCAAGAGACCCAGTACTTC.

This chain joins TRBV6-6 and TRBJ2-1; D is undetermined. Trimming removed 8 bases from V and 1 base from J, with 9 bases in between. This CDR3 has 13 amino acids. Germline CDR1 reads MNHNY; CDR2 reads SVGAGI (reference sequence). The CDR3 bases are TGTGCCAGCTGTCTCCGGTCCTACAATGAGCAGTTCTTC. Translating it yields CASCLRSYNEQFF.

The chain employs TRBV11-2 and TRBJ1-3; a possible D gene is TRBD1 (6 bases). This CDR3 has 15 residues. Deletions cut 1 base from V and 4 bases from J, with 11 bases between. Germline-derived CDR1 and CDR2 are SGHAT and FQNNGV. The CDR3 sequence is CASSLVDSSGNTIYF. In DNA, the CDR3 is TGTGCCAGCAGCTTAGTGGACAGTTCCGGAAACACCATATATTTT.